Included here is one T cell receptor beta chain sequence, with context. This CDR3 has 14 residues. Trimming removed 1 base from V and 9 bases from J, with 13 bases in between. From germline, CDR1 is LNHDA and CDR2 SQIVND (reference sequence). Per the original methods: Amplified reference gene primers provided the basis for estimating nucleated cell counts. Repertoires were generated with immunoSEQ multiplex PCR, while TCRdb's copy carries only in-frame clones and drops some. V and J calls plus clone size are reproduced from that table; the DNA served to infer D and trimming. This sample has approximately 240,000 clones, with roughly 85% found just once. The sample belongs to a study of blood T cell repertoires in COVID-19. Study-level information: Acute-phase and convalescent COVID-19 samples originated in the United States, Italy and Spain. T cells, B-cell-depleted T cells, or PBMCs supplied cDNA or gDNA.

The rearrangement uses TRBV19 and TRBJ2-4; a possible D gene is TRBD1 (6 bases). This clonotype originated in a man between 50 and 59 years old who had recovered from COVID-19. The sample consisted of peripheral blood. The CDR3 sequence: CASSIGGPRGIQYF. The DNA for the CDR3 is TGTGCCAGTAGTATAGGGGGGCCCAGAGGCATTCAGTACTTC.